The next 30 T cell receptor beta chains were all read from a single sample in a study of shared clonotypes between healthy human individuals. Assay used: immunoSEQ multiplex PCR; TCRdb lists only in-frame clones, some missing. The data contain 1.6 million or so clones, 96% of them singletons. The sample comprised naive CD4+ T cells sorted from blood. The subset is: CD45RA+ positively selected. Every receptor here comes from a man aged 30 to 45 in good health.

The gene calls are TRBV29-1 and TRBJ1-5; a weak D match, TRBD1 (5 bases). The CDR3 has 12 amino acids. Deletions cut 6 bases from V and 7 bases from J, with 13 bases between. The V gene's germline CDR1 is SQVTM and CDR2 ANQGSEA. This chain's CDR3 is CSVGGTSQPQHF. The CDR3 DNA reads TGCAGCGTGGGCGGGACGTCCCAGCCCCAGCATTTT.

The J gene is TRBJ2-7, the V gene TRBV5-5; a weak D match, TRBD2 (5 bases). The germline CDR1 and CDR2 sequences are SGHKS and YYEKEE (reference sequence). This CDR3 comprises 15 residues. V shed 4 bases and J shed 4 bases, with 18 bases lying between them. CDR3 in amino acids: CASSQLAGSTYEQYF. In DNA, the CDR3 is TGTGCCAGCAGCCAATTGGCGGGTAGTACTTACGAGCAGTACTTC.

The rearrangement uses TRBV7-9 and TRBJ1-2; TRBD1 is a possible D gene (5 bases). The CDR3 runs to 16 residues. From germline, CDR1 is SEHNR and CDR2 FQNEAQ (reference sequence). V was cut by 5 bases and J by 4 bases, with 20 bases left in between. In DNA form, the CDR3 reads TGTGCCAGCAGCCAAGGGTGGGGGTCGCCCCTCTATGGCTACACCTTC. As protein: CASSQGWGSPLYGYTF.

The chain employs TRBV7-9 and TRBJ1-2, with D unresolved. Germline V gives CDR1 SEHNR, CDR2 FQNEAQ (reference sequence). This CDR3 comprises 12 residues. The V end lost 6 bases, the J end lost 4 bases, and 9 bases lay between the germline ends. In nucleotides, the CDR3 is TGTGCCAGCAGTTCCCCTCTCTATGGCTACACCTTC. As protein: CASSSPLYGYTF.

This clone was detected only once. The chain links TRBV11-2 to TRBJ2-7; 13 bases agree with TRBD2. Germline lookup yields CDR1 SGHAT and CDR2 FQNNGV. This CDR3 spans 18 amino acids. Trimming took 5 bases from V and 3 from J; bases not matched to a gene: 13. CDR3: CASSLRTSGRSLSYEQYF. In nucleotides, the CDR3 is TGTGCCAGCAGCCTGCGGACTAGCGGGAGATCCCTTAGCTACGAGCAGTACTTC.

This chain uses TRBV6-1 with TRBJ2-7; 8 positions match TRBD2. CDR1 and CDR2 from the germline V gene are MNHNS and SASEGT. Trimming at V came to 2 bases and at J to 0 bases, leaving 9 bases not matched to a gene. The length of the CDR3 is 17 residues. CDR3 amino acids: CASSESVGTRISYEQYF. DNA of the CDR3: TGTGCCAGCAGTGAATCGGTCGGGACTAGGATCTCCTACGAGCAGTACTTC.

This chain's CDR3 is CASSSPVGGGVYEQYF. The CDR3 nucleotides read TGTGCCAGCAGCTCCCCCGTGGGGGGTGGGGTATACGAGCAGTACTTC. This chain joins TRBV7-2 and TRBJ2-7; possibly TRBD2 for D (6 bases). V gave up 4 bases and J gave up 4 bases, with 20 bases separating them. Germline values: CDR1 SGHTA, CDR2 FQGNSA. CDR3 length: 16 residues.

V is TRBV5-4 and J is TRBJ2-5; 8 bases are a match to TRBD2. Germline trimming cut 3 bases from V and 4 bases from J; bases unmatched to any gene: 5. Looked up from germline, CDR1 is SGHNT and CDR2 is YYREEE (reference sequence). The CDR3 runs 14 residues. CDR3 DNA: TGTGCCAGCAGCTCCGGGGGGGCGTTAGAGACCCAGTACTTC. Translating gives CASSSGGALETQYF.

Comments on this clone: The germline gene is not matched at one end of the junction; a read error may be the cause. This rearrangement joins TRBV7-7 to TRBJ2-3; 10 bases map to TRBD2. This CDR3 is built from 15 residues. Germline V gene sequence: CDR1 SSHAT, CDR2 FNYEAQ (reference sequence). For the CDR3, the DNA is TGTGCTAGCAGCTCTAGCGGGAGCTTCACAGATACGCAGTATTTT. Encoded protein: CASSSSGSFTDTQYF.

The rearrangement links TRBV5-4 to TRBJ2-1; 8 bases match TRBD2. The CDR3 is 15 residues long. Germline V gives CDR1 SGHNT, CDR2 YYREEE (reference sequence). Germline trimming cut 4 bases from V and 2 bases from J; bases unmatched to any gene: 5. CDR3 sequence: CASSVTSGAYNEQFF. Here the CDR3 DNA reads TGTGCCAGCAGCGTTACTAGCGGAGCCTACAATGAGCAGTTCTTC.

The J gene is TRBJ1-1, the V gene TRBV18; possibly TRBD1 for D (5 bases). CDR3 length: 15 amino acids. Deletions cut 4 bases from V and 0 bases from J, with 12 bases between. Per the germline V gene, CDR1 is KGHSH and CDR2 is LQKENI. The DNA for the CDR3 is TGTGCCAGCTCACGAAGGGACGGGATGAACACTGAAGCTTTCTTT. Translation: CASSRRDGMNTEAFF.

The chain links TRBV29-1 to TRBJ2-7, with 10 bases fitting TRBD1. Germline V gene data show CDR1 as SQVTM and CDR2 as ANQGSEA. With 1 base clipped from V and 7 bases from J, the junction kept 10 bases outside the gene matches. CDR3 size: 15 residues. The CDR3 DNA follows: TGCAGCGTTGAAGGAGCCGGGACAGGGGTGGTAGAGCAGTACTTC. Its translation is CSVEGAGTGVVEQYF.

This clone was observed a single time. This chain joins TRBV27 and TRBJ2-7, with a possible D match to TRBD1 (6 bases). Trimming left V 6 bases short and J 2 bases short, with 11 bases between. Germline CDR1 and CDR2: MNHEY and SMNVEV (reference sequence). This CDR3 comprises 13 residues. Here the CDR3 DNA reads TGTGCCAGCAGGGTGGACAGCACCTACGAGCAGTACTTC. Protein product: CASRVDSTYEQYF.

This clone was counted a few times. The genes are TRBV10-3 and TRBJ1-5; unclear D gene. Germline CDR1 and CDR2: ENHRY and SYGVKD. The CDR3 runs 13 residues. V was pared by 2 bases and J by 7 bases, with 9 bases between. This chain's CDR3 is CAISETEGQPQHF. DNA for the CDR3: TGTGCCATCAGTGAGACAGAGGGCCAGCCCCAGCATTTT.

This chain links TRBV7-2 with TRBJ2-3; 8 nucleotides match TRBD1. Trimming cost V 3 bases and J 1 base; bases outside gene matches: 6. The V gene's germline CDR1 is SGHTA and CDR2 FQGNSA. This CDR3 contains 16 residues. The CDR3, as DNA: TGTGCCAGCAGCTTTTCTACGGACAGGGGCACAGATACGCAGTATTTT. Its protein is CASSFSTDRGTDTQYF.

The rearrangement joins TRBV7-9 to TRBJ2-7; D may be TRBD2 (6 bases). Germline V gene data show CDR1 as SEHNR and CDR2 as FQNEAQ (reference sequence). The CDR3 length is 14 residues. Trimming removed 2 bases at V and 3 bases at J, with 11 bases between. The CDR3 is CASSLTTGLYEQYF. DNA of the CDR3: TGTGCCAGCAGCTTAACGACGGGACTCTACGAGCAGTACTTC.

This chain joins TRBV29-1 and TRBJ2-1; no clear D. Germline V lookup: CDR1 SQVTM, CDR2 ANQGSEA. Between the trimmed V and J ends, which lost 7 bases and 7 bases, there was a span of 11 bases. The CDR3 length is 11 residues. The DNA for the CDR3 is TGCAGCGGTTTCCTAGGAAATGAGCAGTTCTTC. Translation gives CSGFLGNEQFF.

The J gene is TRBJ2-7, the V gene TRBV9; 11 bases fit TRBD2. V gave up 4 bases and J gave up 5 bases; unmatched junction bases: 8. Germline loops: CDR1 SGDLS, CDR2 YYNGEE. This CDR3 comprises 15 residues. The CDR3 loop is CASSPRTSGWNEQYF. The CDR3 nucleotides read TGTGCCAGCAGCCCACGGACTAGCGGGTGGAACGAGCAGTACTTC.

In regard to this clone: This sample includes further DNA sequences coding for the same CDR3. The chain couples TRBV18 to TRBJ2-7, with 7 bases fitting TRBD1. V dropped 5 bases and J dropped 2; count of bases not matched to a gene: 3. The CDR3 has 13 residues. Germline V lookup: CDR1 KGHSH, CDR2 LQKENI. CDR3 sequence: CASSRDRAYEQYF. CDR3 DNA: TGTGCCAGCTCAAGGGACAGAGCCTACGAGCAGTACTTC.

The chain has TRBV27 and TRBJ2-7; 7 nucleotides align to TRBD2. Germline V gene sequence: CDR1 MNHEY, CDR2 SMNVEV (reference sequence). V was pared by 3 bases and J by 4 bases, with 9 bases of the junction left unmatched. The CDR3 spans 15 residues. The CDR3 nucleotides are TGTGCCAGCAGTTTGGCGGGGGTAGGTAGTTACGAGCAGTACTTC. Translating it yields CASSLAGVGSYEQYF.

This rearrangement joins TRBV4-2 to TRBJ2-1; 12 bases are a match to TRBD2. There are 15 residues in the CDR3. Germline V lookup: CDR1 LGHNA, CDR2 YNFKEQ. The trim removed 8 bases at V and 5 bases at J, leaving 7 bases unmatched. The CDR3, as DNA: TGTGCCAGCGGTCTAGCGGGAGGGCAAGACAATGAGCAGTTCTTC. It yields the protein CASGLAGGQDNEQFF.

The chain joins TRBV6-4 to TRBJ2-2, with 10 bases fitting TRBD2. Trimming at V came to 0 bases and at J to 6 bases, leaving 7 bases not matched to a gene. Germline V lookup: CDR1 MRHNA, CDR2 SNTAGT. This CDR3 spans 17 amino acids. DNA for the CDR3: TGTGCCAGCAGTGACTCGAGTCCTAGCGGGAGCCCCGGGGAGCTGTTTTTT. It translates to CASSDSSPSGSPGELFF.

The V call is TRBV5-5, the J call TRBJ2-7; TRBD2 matches 7 bases. Germline assignment: CDR1 SGHKS and CDR2 YYEKEE (reference sequence). With 2 bases clipped from V and 0 bases from J, the junction kept 8 bases outside the gene matches. The CDR3 length is 16 residues. The CDR3, as DNA: TGTGCCAGCAGCTTAAGGTCGGGAGGCCTCTCCTACGAGCAGTACTTC. Translation: CASSLRSGGLSYEQYF.

CDR3 amino acids: CASSLVGGLSSPLHF. Written as DNA, the CDR3 is TGTGCCAGCAGCTTGGTGGGCGGCCTAAGTTCACCCCTCCACTTT. V and J are TRBV5-6 and TRBJ1-6; D gene uncertain. The CDR3 contains 15 residues. V gave up 0 bases and J gave up 9 bases, with 13 bases separating them. The V gene's germline CDR1 is SGHDT and CDR2 YYEEEE.

The CDR3 DNA is TGTGCCAGCAGCTTTGGATCCTTCGGGGGAAGATCCTACGAGCAGTACTTC. Protein sequence: CASSFGSFGGRSYEQYF. This chain connects TRBV13 to TRBJ2-7; a possible D gene is TRBD2 (6 bases). The CDR3 runs 17 residues. Trimming left V 3 bases short and J 1 base short, with 19 bases between. Looked up from germline, CDR1 is PRHDT and CDR2 is FYEKMQ (reference sequence).

The chain has TRBV28 and TRBJ1-1; perhaps TRBD1 as D (5 bases). The CDR3 runs to 14 residues. With 6 bases removed from V and 1 base from J, the gap between germline ends came to 12 bases. Germline lookup yields CDR1 MDHEN and CDR2 SYDVKM. The CDR3 protein is CASRSTGKNTEAFF. The CDR3 DNA follows: TGTGCCAGCAGATCCACAGGAAAGAACACTGAAGCTTTCTTT.

The CDR3 spells CASREPGQGPGQYF. The CDR3 DNA follows: TGTGCCAGCAGGGAGCCGGGACAGGGACCGGGGCAGTACTTC. The chain recombines TRBV6-1 with TRBJ2-7; 9 bases match TRBD1. With V trimmed by 6 bases and J by 9 bases, 12 bases remained unmatched. The CDR3 is 14 amino acids. Germline CDR1 is MNHNS and CDR2 is SASEGT.

The CDR3: CASSLTGQNTIYF. CDR3 DNA: TGCGCCAGCAGCTTGACAGGGCAGAACACCATATATTTT. The V and J genes are TRBV5-1 and TRBJ1-3; D may be TRBD1 (6 bases). The CDR3 runs 13 residues. With 1 base removed from V and 7 bases from J, the gap between germline ends came to 9 bases. The germline CDR1 and CDR2 sequences are SGHRS and YFSETQ. Using reference TRBV5-1 and TRBJ1-3 for the parts outside the CDR3, the full variable domain is KAGVTQTPRYLIKTRGQQVTLSCSPISGHRSVSWYQQTPGQGLQFLFEYFSETQRNKGNFPGRFSGRQFSNSRSEMNVSTLELGDSALYLCASSLTGQNTIYFGEGSWLTVV.

Remarks on this clone: This specimen includes other DNA sequences encoding the same CDR3. The rearrangement joins TRBV5-1 to TRBJ2-7; 8 bases map to TRBD2. Germline CDR1 reads SGHRS; CDR2 reads YFSETQ. After removal of 0 bases from V and 1 base from J, the junction contained 3 bases not matched to a gene. The CDR3 has 15 residues. CDR3 in amino acids: CASSLVASGSYEQYF. CDR3 DNA sequence: TGCGCCAGCAGCTTGGTTGCTAGCGGGTCCTACGAGCAGTACTTC.

The V and J genes are TRBV15 and TRBJ2-5, with no clear D. There are 15 residues in the CDR3. The ends were cut back, 0 bases at V and 1 base at J, with 9 bases in the middle. CDR1 LNHNV and CDR2 YYDKDF come from the germline V gene (reference sequence). The CDR3 reads CATSRDIPSQETQYF. The CDR3 coding sequence is TGTGCCACCAGCAGAGATATTCCATCCCAAGAGACCCAGTACTTC.